Each of the 9 T cell receptor beta chains below was sequenced from the same sample in a study of blood T cells in healthy people across ages. A second PCR, run for about 7 to 11 cycles, used a sample-barcoded 5' primer plus a J-beta primer mix. TCRdb fed the 5' RACE reads into MiXCR, producing one record per CDR3 protein. There are 500,000 to 550,000 distinct CDR3 sequences in the sample; under 30% occur only once, and around 10% lies in the top ten. The sample was also reused in another study, on T cells of mothers and their children.

Sequencing was carried out using blood. These receptors all come from a boy between 10 and 17 years old in good health.

This clonotype was observed a handful of times. The chain is built from TRBV6-1 and TRBJ2-7; D might be TRBD1 or TRBD2, each matching 5 bases. There are 13 residues in the CDR3. The V end lost 7 bases, the J end lost 1 base, and 11 bases lay between the germline ends. The germline V gene has CDR1 MNHNS and CDR2 SASEGT. The CDR3 here is CASMLGDSYEQYF. DNA for the CDR3: TGTGCCAGCATGTTGGGGGATTCCTACGAGCAGTACTTC.

The chain uses TRBV6-1 and TRBJ2-1, with a possible D match to TRBD1 (6 bases). The J call may be faulty, since TRBJ2-7 better matches the DNA end. This CDR3 has 13 residues. Germline V gene lookup returns CDR1 MNHNS and CDR2 SASEGT. CDR3 amino acids: CASSAQGQGEQYF. CDR3 sequence (DNA): TGTGCCAGCAGTGCGCAGGGGCAAGGCGAGCAGTACTTC.

The gene calls are TRBV6-1 and TRBJ1-6; a possible D gene is TRBD1 (5 bases). Germline CDR1 is MNHNS and CDR2 is SASEGT. V shed 5 bases and J shed 0 bases, with 11 bases lying between them. The CDR3 is made up of 16 amino acids. CDR3 in amino acids: CASSSGLRSYNSPLHF. The CDR3 DNA is TGTGCCAGCAGTTCAGGGCTTCGCTCCTATAATTCACCCCTCCACTTT.

V usage is TRBV6-2 or TRBV6-3 and J usage is TRBJ2-3, with D possibly matching TRBD2 (5 bases). Germline V gene lookup returns CDR1 MNHEY and CDR2 SVGEGT. This CDR3 is built from 14 residues. V gave up 2 bases and J gave up 4 bases, with 10 bases separating them. The CDR3 nucleotides are TGTGCCAGCAGTTACGTTCAACTAGCAGATACGCAGTATTTT. Its translation: CASSYVQLADTQYF.

This clonotype showed up just a few times. J is TRBJ2-5 and V is TRBV7-2, with D unresolved. The CDR3 runs to 14 residues. Germline V gene data show CDR1 as SGHTA and CDR2 as FQGNSA. The V and J ends lost 0 bases and 0 bases respectively, with 5 bases between them. CDR3 sequence: CASSLACNQETQYF. Here the CDR3 DNA reads TGTGCCAGCAGCTTAGCGTGCAACCAAGAGACCCAGTACTTC.

The J gene is TRBJ1-2, the V gene TRBV9; unclear D gene. From germline, CDR1 is SGDLS and CDR2 YYNGEE. The CDR3 extends over 14 amino acids. V was shortened by 0 bases and J by 4 bases, with 10 bases between the two germline ends. The CDR3 region has the DNA TGTGCCAGCAGCGTAGAGGGCCGATTCTATGGCTACACCTTC. This sequence encodes CASSVEGRFYGYTF.

The CDR3 coding sequence is TGTGCCAGCAGCTTTGGGACAGAGGGCTATGGCTACACCTTC. Its translation is CASSFGTEGYGYTF. The chain uses TRBV7-9 and TRBJ1-2, with TRBD1 matching 7 bases. Germline-derived CDR1 and CDR2 are SEHNR and FQNEAQ (reference sequence). The CDR3 contains 14 residues. After removal of 3 bases from V and 4 bases from J, the junction contained 5 bases not matched to a gene.

This chain connects TRBV4-1 to TRBJ2-5; D uncertain. V dropped 1 base and J dropped 2 bases, with 5 bases sitting between them. Germline CDR1 and CDR2: MGHRA and YSYEKL. The CDR3 length is 13 residues. The CDR3 protein is CASSQVLQETQYF. The CDR3 DNA reads as TGCGCCAGCAGCCAAGTTTTACAAGAGACCCAGTACTTC.

This clonotype was recorded a few times. This chain connects TRBV2 to TRBJ2-1; weak D call: TRBD1 (5 bases). From germline, CDR1 is SNHLY and CDR2 FYNNEI. There are 17 residues in the CDR3. Trimming took 2 bases from V and 0 from J, leaving 14 bases between them. The DNA of the CDR3 is TGTGCCAGCAGTGAATTAAGGGGCGGAAGCTCCTACAATGAGCAGTTCTTC. Translating it yields CASSELRGGSSYNEQFF.